The present T cell receptor beta chain was sequenced within a study of blood T cells in healthy people across ages. Regarding this clonotype: The antigen remains undetermined.

Broader study findings: Age brought a roughly linear fall in TCR beta diversity measured per million T cells. The authors considered diversity estimates from one million T cells to be underestimates.

Alongside a J-beta primer mix, a sample-barcoded 5' primer served in a second PCR lasting roughly 7 to 11 cycles. All cDNA molecules were each tagged by a template-switch adaptor with 12 random nucleotides. At least 2.5 million CDR3-containing paired-end reads were obtained per sample. TCRdb re-derived calls from the 5' RACE reads in MiXCR, one entry per CDR3 protein. The sample consists of some 1.8 million distinct CDR3 sequences, roughly 43% of them appearing once. The sample was blood. This TCR was recovered from a human donor in good health.

The CDR3 DNA sequence: TGTGCCAGCAGCCAAGATGCCCTGGGTAGCGGGGGGCCAATGCCGACCCAGTACTTC. Its protein product is CASSQDALGSGGPMPTQYF. This chain links TRBV4-2 with TRBJ2-5; TRBD2 matches at 10 bases. The CDR3 contains 19 residues. V dropped 0 bases and J dropped 7; count of bases not matched to a gene: 17. CDR1 is LGHNA and CDR2 is YNFKEQ in the germline V gene.